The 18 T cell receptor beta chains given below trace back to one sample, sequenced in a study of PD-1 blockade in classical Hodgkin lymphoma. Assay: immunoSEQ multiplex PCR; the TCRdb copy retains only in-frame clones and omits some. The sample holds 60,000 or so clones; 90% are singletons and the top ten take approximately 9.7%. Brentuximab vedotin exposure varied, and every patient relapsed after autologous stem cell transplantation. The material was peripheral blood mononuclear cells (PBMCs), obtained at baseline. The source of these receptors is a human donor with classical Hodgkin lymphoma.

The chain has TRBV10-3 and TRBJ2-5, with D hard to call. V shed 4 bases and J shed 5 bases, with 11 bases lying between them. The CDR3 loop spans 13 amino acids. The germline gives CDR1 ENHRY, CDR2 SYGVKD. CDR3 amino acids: CAISAPAGETQYF. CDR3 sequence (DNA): TGTGCCATCAGTGCACCCGCCGGGGAGACCCAGTACTTC.

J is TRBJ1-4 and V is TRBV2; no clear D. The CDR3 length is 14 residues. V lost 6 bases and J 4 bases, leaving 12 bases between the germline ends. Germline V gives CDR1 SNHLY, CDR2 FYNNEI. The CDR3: CASSHRKLNEKLFF. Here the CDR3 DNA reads TGTGCCAGCAGCCACAGAAAACTTAATGAAAAACTGTTTTTT.

The CDR3, as DNA: TGTGCCAGCTCACCAGGGAATGAAAAACTGTTTTTT. This encodes CASSPGNEKLFF. The rearrangement links TRBV18 to TRBJ1-4; D unclear. V lost 2 bases and J lost 5, with 3 bases in between. CDR3 length: 12 amino acids. CDR1 KGHSH and CDR2 LQKENI come from the germline V gene.

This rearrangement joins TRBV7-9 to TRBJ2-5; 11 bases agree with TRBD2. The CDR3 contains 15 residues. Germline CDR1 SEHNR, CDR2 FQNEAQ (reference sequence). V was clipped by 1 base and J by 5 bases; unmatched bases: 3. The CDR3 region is CASSLVLAGVETQYF. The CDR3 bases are TGTGCCAGCAGCTTAGTACTAGCGGGAGTGGAGACCCAGTACTTC.

CDR3 coding DNA: TGTGCCAGCAGCTTCCTAGCGGGGGGTGGAGAGACCCAGTACTTC. It translates to CASSFLAGGGETQYF. The chain is built from TRBV5-4 and TRBJ2-5; 11 bases agree with TRBD2. The V gene's germline CDR1 is SGHNT and CDR2 YYREEE (reference sequence). With V trimmed by 2 bases and J by 4 bases, 4 bases remained unmatched. The CDR3 is 15 residues long.

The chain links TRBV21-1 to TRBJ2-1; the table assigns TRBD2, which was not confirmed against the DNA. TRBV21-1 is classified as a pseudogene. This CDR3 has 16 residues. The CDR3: CASSLREREDLYEQFF. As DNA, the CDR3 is TGTGCCAGCAGCCTACGGGAGCGGGAGGATTTATATGAGCAGTTCTTC.

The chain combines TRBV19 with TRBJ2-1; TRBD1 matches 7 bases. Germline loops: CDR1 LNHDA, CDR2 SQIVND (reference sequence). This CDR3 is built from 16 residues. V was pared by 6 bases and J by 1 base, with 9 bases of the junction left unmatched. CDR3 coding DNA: TGTGCCAGTAGACAGACAGGGATTATATCCTACAATGAGCAGTTCTTC. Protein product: CASRQTGIISYNEQFF.

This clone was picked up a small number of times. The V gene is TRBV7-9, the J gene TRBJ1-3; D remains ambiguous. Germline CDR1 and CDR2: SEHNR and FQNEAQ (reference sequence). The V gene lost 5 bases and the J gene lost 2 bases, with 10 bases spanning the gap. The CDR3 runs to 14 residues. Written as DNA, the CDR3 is TGTGCCAGCAGCCCAATAGGAACTGGAAACACCATATATTTT. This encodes CASSPIGTGNTIYF.

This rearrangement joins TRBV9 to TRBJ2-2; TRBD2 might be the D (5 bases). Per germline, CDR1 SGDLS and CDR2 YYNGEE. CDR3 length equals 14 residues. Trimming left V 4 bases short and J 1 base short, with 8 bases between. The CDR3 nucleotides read TGTGCCAGCAGCCCCCGGGGGAACACCGGGGAGCTGTTTTTT. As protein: CASSPRGNTGELFF.

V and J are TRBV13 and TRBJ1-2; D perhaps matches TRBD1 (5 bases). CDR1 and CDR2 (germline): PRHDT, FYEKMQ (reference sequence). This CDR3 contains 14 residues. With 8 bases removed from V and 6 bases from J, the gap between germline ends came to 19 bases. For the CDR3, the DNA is TGTGCCAGCTCCGCCTCGTTGGGGCGAAATGGCTACACCTTC. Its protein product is CASSASLGRNGYTF.

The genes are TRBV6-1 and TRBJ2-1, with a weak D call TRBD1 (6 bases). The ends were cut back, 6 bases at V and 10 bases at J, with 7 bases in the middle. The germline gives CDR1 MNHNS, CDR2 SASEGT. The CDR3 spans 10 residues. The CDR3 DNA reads TGTGCCAGCAGCGACAGGGAGCAGTTCTTC. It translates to CASSDREQFF.

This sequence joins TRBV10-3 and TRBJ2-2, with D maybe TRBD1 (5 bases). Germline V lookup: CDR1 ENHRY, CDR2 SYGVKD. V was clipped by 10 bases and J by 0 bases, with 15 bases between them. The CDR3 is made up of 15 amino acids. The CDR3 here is CATARTPANTGELFF. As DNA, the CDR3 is TGTGCCACCGCTCGGACACCCGCGAACACCGGGGAGCTGTTTTTT.

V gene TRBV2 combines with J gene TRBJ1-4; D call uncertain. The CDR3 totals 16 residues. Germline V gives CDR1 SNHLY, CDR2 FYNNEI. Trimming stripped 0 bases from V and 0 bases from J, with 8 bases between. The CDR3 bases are TGTGCCAGCAGTGAAGCGGGATTTGCAACTAATGAAAAACTGTTTTTT. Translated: CASSEAGFATNEKLFF. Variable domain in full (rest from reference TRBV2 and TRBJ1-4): EPEVTQTPSHQVTQMGQEVILRCVPISNHLYFYWYRQILGQKVEFLVSFYNNEISEKSEIFDDQFSVERPDGSNFTLKIRSTKLEDSAMYFCASSEAGFATNEKLFFGSGTQLSVL.

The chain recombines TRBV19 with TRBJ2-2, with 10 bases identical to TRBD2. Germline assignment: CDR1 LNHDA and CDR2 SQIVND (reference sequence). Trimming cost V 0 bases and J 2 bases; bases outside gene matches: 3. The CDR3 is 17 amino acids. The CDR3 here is CASSIDASGGNTGELFF. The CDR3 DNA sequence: TGTGCCAGTAGTATAGACGCTAGCGGGGGCAACACCGGGGAGCTGTTTTTT.

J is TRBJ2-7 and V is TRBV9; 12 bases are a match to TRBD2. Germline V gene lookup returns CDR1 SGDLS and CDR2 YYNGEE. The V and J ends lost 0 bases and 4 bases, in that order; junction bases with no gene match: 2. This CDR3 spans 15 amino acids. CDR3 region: CASSVGGLAGYEQYF. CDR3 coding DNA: TGTGCCAGCAGCGTAGGTGGACTAGCGGGGTACGAGCAGTACTTC.

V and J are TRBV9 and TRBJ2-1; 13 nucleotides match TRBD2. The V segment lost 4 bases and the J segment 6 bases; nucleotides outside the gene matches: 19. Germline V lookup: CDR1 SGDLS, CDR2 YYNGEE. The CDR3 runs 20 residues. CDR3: CASSPRGNTGTSGIGNEQFF. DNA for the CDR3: TGTGCCAGCAGCCCCCGGGGGAATACCGGGACTAGCGGGATCGGCAATGAGCAGTTCTTC.

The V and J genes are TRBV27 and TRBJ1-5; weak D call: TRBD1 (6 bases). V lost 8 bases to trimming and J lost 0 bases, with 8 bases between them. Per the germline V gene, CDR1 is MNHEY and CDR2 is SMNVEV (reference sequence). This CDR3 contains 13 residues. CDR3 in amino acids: CASGQYSNQPQHF. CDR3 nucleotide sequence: TGTGCCAGCGGACAGTATAGCAATCAGCCCCAGCATTTT.

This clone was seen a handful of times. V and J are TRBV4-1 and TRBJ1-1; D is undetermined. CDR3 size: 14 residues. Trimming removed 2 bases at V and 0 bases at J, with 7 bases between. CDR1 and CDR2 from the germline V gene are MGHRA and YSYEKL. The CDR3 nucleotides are TGCGCCAGCAGCCAACAGACGGTGAACACTGAAGCTTTCTTT. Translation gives CASSQQTVNTEAFF.